The present entry profiles one T cell receptor (beta chain) with its context. Per germline, CDR1 MNHEY and CDR2 SMNVEV (reference sequence). The CDR3 is made up of 14 amino acids. The ends lost 5 bases at V and 7 bases at J; junction bases unmatched: 8. TCRdb's table, derived via immunoSEQ multiplex PCR, lists solely in-frame clones and lacks some. The repertoire holds over 100,000 clones, with approximately 74% as singletons. The record originates from a study of blood T cell repertoires in COVID-19. Study-level background: PBMCs, B-cell-depleted T cells, or T cells were the source of the cDNA or gDNA that made up the material.

V gene TRBV27 combines with J gene TRBJ1-2, with 9 bases identical to TRBD1. The receptor was derived from a woman in her 70s with acute or convalescent COVID-19. The specimen sequenced was peripheral blood. As DNA, the CDR3 is TGTGCCAGCAGTCCCCTGGGACAGGGAGCTGGCTACACCTTC. Amino acids: CASSPLGQGAGYTF.